These 10 T cell receptor beta chains share one sample of origin, sequenced in a study of T cells expressing NK-cell markers. Following a re-call of the 5' RACE reads, TCRdb has one entry per CDR3 protein and lacks DNA. The ten top clones account for under 1.5%, within a sample of about 460,000 distinct CDR3 sequences. The sequenced sample consisted of blood T cells: a sorted CD56 or NKG2C T cell subset, CD4+ or CD8+ T cells, or bulk PBMC T cells (not recorded which). These receptors all come from a woman aged 45-60 years in good health.

The chain recombines TRBV5-5 with TRBJ2-1. The CDR3 contains 16 residues. Looked up from germline, CDR1 is SGHKS and CDR2 is YYEKEE (reference sequence). The chain's CDR3 is CASSFSFLGLGNEQFF.

V gene TRBV12-3 or TRBV12-4 combines with J gene TRBJ2-6; TCRdb's assignment of TRBD2 cannot be checked, as there is no DNA. The CDR3 is 17 residues long. The CDR3 loop is CASSLGSRLSGANVLTF.

V usage is TRBV7-3 and J usage is TRBJ2-1; TCRdb outputs TRBD2, but without DNA this stays unchecked. CDR3 length: 17 amino acids. Germline V gene data show CDR1 as SGHTA and CDR2 as FQGTGA. CDR3: CASSLPTSGRVENEQFF. Looking up the rest from reference TRBV7-3 and TRBJ2-1 gives the full variable domain: GAGVSQTPSNKVTEKGKYVELRCDPISGHTALYWYRQSLGQGPEFLIYFQGTGAADDSGLPNDRFFAVRPEGSVSTLKIQRTERGDSAVYLCASSLPTSGRVENEQFFGPGTRLTVL.

The V and J genes are TRBV20-1 and TRBJ1-4; TCRdb's D call, TRBD1, is unchecked because there is no DNA. This CDR3 is 13 amino acids long. Germline CDR1 reads DFQATT; CDR2 reads SNEGSKA (reference sequence). CDR3: CSVPGPLIEKLFF.

This chain links TRBV24-1 with TRBJ2-1; TCRdb selects TRBD1, and the lack of DNA leaves this call unchecked. CDR3 length: 12 amino acids. Germline CDR1 KGHDR, CDR2 SFDVKD. CDR3: CATSGQGNEQFF.

The chain's CDR3 is CASSRLATNEKLFF. This chain joins TRBV5-5 and TRBJ1-4. The CDR3 runs 14 residues. Germline-derived CDR1 and CDR2 are SGHKS and YYEKEE (reference sequence). Looking up the rest from reference TRBV5-5 and TRBJ1-4 gives the full variable domain: DAGVTQSPTHLIKTRGQQVTLRCSPISGHKSVSWYQQVLGQGPQFIFQYYEKEERGRGNFPDRFSARQFPNYSSELNVNALLLGDSALYLCASSRLATNEKLFFGSGTQLSVL.

V gene TRBV29-1 combines with J gene TRBJ1-1; the TCRdb call, TRBD1, lacks DNA for checking. This CDR3 is built from 11 residues. CDR1 is SQVTM and CDR2 is ANQGSEA in the germline V gene. CDR3 region: CSVYGGNEAFF.

The chain employs TRBV6-6 and TRBJ1-2; checking the TCRdb D call of TRBD1 is not possible without DNA. This CDR3 spans 16 amino acids. Germline V gene sequence: CDR1 MNHNY, CDR2 SVGAGI (reference sequence). The CDR3 sequence is CASGDGRPVFDYGYTF.

The genes are TRBV5-1 and TRBJ2-5; TCRdb returns TRBD1, unconfirmable since there is no DNA. There are 14 residues in the CDR3. The germline gives CDR1 SGHRS, CDR2 YFSETQ. The CDR3 sequence is CASSGTGNPETQYF.

The rearrangement joins TRBV28 to TRBJ2-7; TCRdb names TRBD1, which stays unverified in the absence of DNA. The germline CDR1 and CDR2 sequences are MDHEN and SYDVKM. The CDR3 extends over 14 amino acids. This CDR3 is CASTGGRASYEQYF.